This TCR beta chain emerged from a study of memory CD4+ T cells and cytomegalovirus serostatus. At the level of the study: This sample comes from healthy Belgian adults, 9 CMV seropositive, approximately 25 seronegative. Study observations and caveats: The CMV-associated TCR signature appears largely within the CD4+ memory repertoire.

About this clone: What it binds is unknown.

In the authors' methods: Out-of-frame sequences were removed, leaving 2 million or so distinct TCRbeta sequences. Sequenced by immunoSEQ multiplex PCR; TCRdb stores in-frame clones only, minus some. The V and J calls and the clone size are those of that table, but D and trimming were determined from the DNA. The sample shows around 45,000 clones, around 80% of them seen only once. Single viable CD3+CD4+CD8-CD45RO+ cells were sorted as the memory CD4+ T cells. Serum IgG to CMV pp150, pp28, p38 and p52 defined serostatus. This CDR3 comprises 13 residues. Trimming left V 11 bases short and J 2 bases short, with 16 bases between. Germline values: CDR1 SNHLY, CDR2 FYNNEI.

The chain couples TRBV2 to TRBJ2-7; possible D gene TRBD1, 5 bases. The TCR sequence derives from an adult in good health and CMV-seronegative. Source material: memory CD4+ T cells from blood. The CDR3 here is CASGGTGAYEQYF. CDR3 DNA: TGTGCCTCAGGTGGAACAGGAGCCTACGAGCAGTACTTC.